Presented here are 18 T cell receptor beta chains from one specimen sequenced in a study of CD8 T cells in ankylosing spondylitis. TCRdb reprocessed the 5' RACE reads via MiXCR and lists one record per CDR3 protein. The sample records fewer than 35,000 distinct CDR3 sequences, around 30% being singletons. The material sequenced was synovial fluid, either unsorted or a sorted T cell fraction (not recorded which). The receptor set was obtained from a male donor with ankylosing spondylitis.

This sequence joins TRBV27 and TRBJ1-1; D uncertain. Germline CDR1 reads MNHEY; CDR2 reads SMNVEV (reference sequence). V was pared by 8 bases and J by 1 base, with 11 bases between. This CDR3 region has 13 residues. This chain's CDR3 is CASGIDKNTEAFF. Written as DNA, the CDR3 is TGTGCCAGCGGAATCGACAAGAACACTGAAGCTTTCTTT.

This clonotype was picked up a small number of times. As DNA, the CDR3 is TGCGCCAGCAGCCAAGATTTTGGACTCTCATTACTAGCGGGAGGCTTATACGAGCAGTACGTC. Its protein is CASSQDFGLSLLAGGLYEQYV. The chain joins TRBV4-1 to TRBJ2-7; 12 bases map to TRBD2. J lost 4 bases, V lost 0 bases, and 19 bases had no gene match. The CDR3 is 21 amino acids. Germline CDR1 MGHRA, CDR2 YSYEKL.

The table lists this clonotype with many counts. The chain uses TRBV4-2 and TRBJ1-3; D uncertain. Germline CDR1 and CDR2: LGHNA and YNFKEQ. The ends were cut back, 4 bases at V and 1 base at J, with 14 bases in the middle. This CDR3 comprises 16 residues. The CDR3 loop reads CASSPRSGRSGNTIYF. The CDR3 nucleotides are TGTGCCAGCAGCCCAAGATCTGGAAGGTCTGGAAACACCATATATTTT.

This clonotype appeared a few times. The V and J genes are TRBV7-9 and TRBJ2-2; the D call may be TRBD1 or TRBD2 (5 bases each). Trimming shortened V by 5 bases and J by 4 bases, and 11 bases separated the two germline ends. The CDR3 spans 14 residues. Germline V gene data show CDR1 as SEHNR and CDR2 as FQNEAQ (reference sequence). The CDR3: CASSAGTGTGELFF. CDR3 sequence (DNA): TGTGCCAGCAGCGCCGGGACGGGCACCGGGGAGCTGTTTTTT.

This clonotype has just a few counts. CDR3 in DNA: TGTGCCAGCAGCGGAGGGACAGACGAACTTTATGGCTACACCTTC. It is translated as CASSGGTDELYGYTF. V is TRBV9 and J is TRBJ1-2; TRBD1 matches at 7 bases. V was pared by 3 bases and J by 5 bases, with 10 bases of the junction left unmatched. The germline gives CDR1 SGDLS, CDR2 YYNGEE. CDR3 size: 15 residues.

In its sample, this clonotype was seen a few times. The CDR3 spells CASSLEANSYNEQFF. The CDR3 nucleotides are TGTGCCAGCAGCTTAGAGGCGAACTCCTACAATGAGCAGTTCTTC. The chain combines TRBV7-6 with TRBJ2-1, with D uncertain. Germline values: CDR1 SGHVS, CDR2 FNYEAQ. The CDR3 sequence is 15 residues long. Trimming removed 1 base at V and 0 bases at J, with 7 bases between.

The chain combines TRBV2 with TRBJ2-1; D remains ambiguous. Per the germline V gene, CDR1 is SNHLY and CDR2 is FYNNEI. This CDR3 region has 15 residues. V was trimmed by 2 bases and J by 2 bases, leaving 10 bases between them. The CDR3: CASSERPVTYNEQFF. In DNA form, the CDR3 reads TGTGCCAGCAGTGAACGGCCCGTTACCTACAATGAGCAGTTCTTC.

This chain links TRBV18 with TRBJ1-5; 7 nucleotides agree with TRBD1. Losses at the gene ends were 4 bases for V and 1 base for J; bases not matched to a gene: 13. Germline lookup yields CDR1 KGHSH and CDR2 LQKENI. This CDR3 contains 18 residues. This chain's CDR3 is CASSRRAGGERSNQPQHF. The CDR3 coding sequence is TGTGCCAGCTCACGGCGGGCAGGGGGGGAAAGGAGCAATCAGCCCCAGCATTTT.

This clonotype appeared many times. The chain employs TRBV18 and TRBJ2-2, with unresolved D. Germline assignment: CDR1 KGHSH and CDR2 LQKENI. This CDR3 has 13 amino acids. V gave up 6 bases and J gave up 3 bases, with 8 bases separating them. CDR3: CASSDPDTGELFF. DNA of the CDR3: TGTGCCAGCTCCGACCCGGACACCGGGGAGCTGTTTTTT.

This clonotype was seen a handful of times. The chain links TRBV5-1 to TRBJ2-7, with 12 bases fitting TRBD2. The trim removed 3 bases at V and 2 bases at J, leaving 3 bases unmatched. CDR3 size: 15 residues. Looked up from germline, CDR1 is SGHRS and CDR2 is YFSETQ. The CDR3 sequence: CASSSGLAGPYEQYV. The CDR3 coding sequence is TGCGCCAGCAGCTCCGGACTAGCGGGGCCCTACGAGCAGTACGTC.

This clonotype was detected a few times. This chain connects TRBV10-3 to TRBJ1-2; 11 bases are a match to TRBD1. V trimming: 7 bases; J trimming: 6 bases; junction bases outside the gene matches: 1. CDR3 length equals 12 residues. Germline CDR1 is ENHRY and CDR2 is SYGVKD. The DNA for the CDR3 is TGTGCCATCATGGGACAGGGGGATGGCTACACCTTC. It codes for CAIMGQGDGYTF.

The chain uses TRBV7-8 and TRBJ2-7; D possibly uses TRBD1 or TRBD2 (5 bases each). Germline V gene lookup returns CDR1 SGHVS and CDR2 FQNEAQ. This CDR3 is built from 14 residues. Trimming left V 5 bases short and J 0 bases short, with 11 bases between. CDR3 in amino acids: CASSPYGASYEQYF. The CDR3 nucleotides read TGTGCCAGCAGCCCCTACGGGGCCTCCTACGAGCAGTACTTC.

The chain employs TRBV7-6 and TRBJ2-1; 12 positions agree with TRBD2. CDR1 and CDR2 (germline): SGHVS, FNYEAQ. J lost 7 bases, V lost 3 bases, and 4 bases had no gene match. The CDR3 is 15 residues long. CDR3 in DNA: TGTGCCAGCAGCTTGACTAGCGGGAGTACTAATGAGCAGTTCTTC. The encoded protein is CASSLTSGSTNEQFF.

For the CDR3, the DNA is TGCAGTGCTAGTACTTCAACCAACACCGGGGAGCTGTTTTTT. This codes for CSASTSTNTGELFF. The V call is TRBV20-1, the J call TRBJ2-2; D not resolved. Germline V gives CDR1 DFQATT, CDR2 SNEGSKA (reference sequence). V was cut by 3 bases and J by 2 bases, with 10 bases left in between. This CDR3 region has 14 residues.

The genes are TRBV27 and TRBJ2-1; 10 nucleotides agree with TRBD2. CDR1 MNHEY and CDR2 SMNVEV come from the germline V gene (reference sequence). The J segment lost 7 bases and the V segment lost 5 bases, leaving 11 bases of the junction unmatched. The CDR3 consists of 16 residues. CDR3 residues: CASSRPSGRAGNEQFF. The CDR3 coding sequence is TGTGCCAGCAGTAGACCCAGCGGGAGGGCCGGAAATGAGCAGTTCTTC.

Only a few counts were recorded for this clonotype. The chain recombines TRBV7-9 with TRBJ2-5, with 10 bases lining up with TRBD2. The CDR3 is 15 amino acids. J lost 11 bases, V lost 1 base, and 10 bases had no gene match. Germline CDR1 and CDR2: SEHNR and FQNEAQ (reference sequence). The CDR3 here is CASSLGGLAEMRQYF. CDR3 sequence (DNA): TGTGCCAGCAGCTTAGGAGGACTAGCGGAGATGCGTCAGTACTTC. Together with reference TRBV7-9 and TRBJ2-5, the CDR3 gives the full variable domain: DTGVSQNPRHKITKRGQNVTFRCDPISEHNRLYWYRQTLGQGPEFLTYFQNEAQLEKSRLLSDRFSAERPKGSFSTLEIQRTEQGDSAMYLCASSLGGLAEMRQYFGPGTRLLVL.

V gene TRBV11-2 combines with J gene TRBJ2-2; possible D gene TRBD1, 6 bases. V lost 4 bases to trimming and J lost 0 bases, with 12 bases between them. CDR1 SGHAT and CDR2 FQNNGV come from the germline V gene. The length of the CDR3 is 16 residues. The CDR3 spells CASSSTGTTNTGELFF. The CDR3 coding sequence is TGTGCCAGCAGCTCAACCGGGACAACGAACACCGGGGAGCTGTTTTTT.

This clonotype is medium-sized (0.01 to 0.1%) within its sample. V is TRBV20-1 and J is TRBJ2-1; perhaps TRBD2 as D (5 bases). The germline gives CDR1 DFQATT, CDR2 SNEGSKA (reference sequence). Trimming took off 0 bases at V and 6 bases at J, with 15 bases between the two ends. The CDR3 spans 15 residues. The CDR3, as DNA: TGCAGTGCTAGAGATGGAACCCTTGCGGGCAATGAGCAGTTCTTC. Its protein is CSARDGTLAGNEQFF.